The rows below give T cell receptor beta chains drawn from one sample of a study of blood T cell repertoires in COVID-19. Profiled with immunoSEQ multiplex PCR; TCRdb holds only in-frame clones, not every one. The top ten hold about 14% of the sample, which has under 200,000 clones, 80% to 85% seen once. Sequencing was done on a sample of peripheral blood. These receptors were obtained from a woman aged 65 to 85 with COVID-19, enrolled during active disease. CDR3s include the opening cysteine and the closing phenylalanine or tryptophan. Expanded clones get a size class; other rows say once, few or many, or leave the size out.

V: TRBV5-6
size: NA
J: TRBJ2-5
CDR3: CASSSRSGVETQYF

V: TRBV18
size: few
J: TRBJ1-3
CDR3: CASGARGNTIYF

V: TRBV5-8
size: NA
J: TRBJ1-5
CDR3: CASRRYEEGNQPQHF

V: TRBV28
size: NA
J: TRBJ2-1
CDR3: CASTLLPAPLGLLSGEQFF

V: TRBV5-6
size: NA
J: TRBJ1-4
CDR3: CASSSLDSLNEKLFF

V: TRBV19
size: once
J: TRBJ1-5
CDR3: CASSKRTGIVGPQHF

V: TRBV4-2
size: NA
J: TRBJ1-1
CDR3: CASRSERSDTEAFF

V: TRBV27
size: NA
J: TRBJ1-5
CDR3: CASSSTGAAGNQPQHF

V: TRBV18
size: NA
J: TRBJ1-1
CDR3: CASSPRDRGTLNTEAFF

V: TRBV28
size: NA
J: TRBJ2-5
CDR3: CASSRTIPGQGETQYF

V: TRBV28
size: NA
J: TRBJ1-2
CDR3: CASRPQGGNYGYTF

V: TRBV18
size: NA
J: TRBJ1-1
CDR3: CASSPPEAGPWKAFF

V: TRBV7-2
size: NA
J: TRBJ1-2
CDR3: CASSLAVSGGSYGYTF

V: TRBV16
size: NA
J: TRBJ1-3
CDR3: CASSQDRDGNTIYF

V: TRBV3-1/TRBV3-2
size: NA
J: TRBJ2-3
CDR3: CASSLGQRSTDTQYF

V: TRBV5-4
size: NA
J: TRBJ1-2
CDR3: CASSLLRSVGSDYGYTF

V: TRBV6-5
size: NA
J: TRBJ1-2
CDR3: CASSPLKGGYTF

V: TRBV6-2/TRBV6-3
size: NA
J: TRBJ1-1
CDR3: CASSYRPGTGMNTEAFF

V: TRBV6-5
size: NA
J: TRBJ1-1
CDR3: CASIGQGSTEAFF

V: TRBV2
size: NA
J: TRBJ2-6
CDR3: CASRLLSGANVLTF

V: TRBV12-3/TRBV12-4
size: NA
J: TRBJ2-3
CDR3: CASSFIGDTQYF

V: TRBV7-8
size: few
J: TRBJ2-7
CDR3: CASSLQTYEQYF

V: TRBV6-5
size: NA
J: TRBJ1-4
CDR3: CASLSDGVKLFF

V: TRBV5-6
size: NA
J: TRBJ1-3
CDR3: CASSRGLGGSGNTIYF

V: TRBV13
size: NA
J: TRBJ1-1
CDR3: CASSLGIAYRDTEAFF

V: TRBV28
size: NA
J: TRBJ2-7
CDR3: CASSLAPGLSYEQYF

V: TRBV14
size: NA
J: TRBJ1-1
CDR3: CASSQQRRAPIAFF

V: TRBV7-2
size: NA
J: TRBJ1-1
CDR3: CASSYPGQGAEAFF

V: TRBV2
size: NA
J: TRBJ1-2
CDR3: CASTRFGGYTF

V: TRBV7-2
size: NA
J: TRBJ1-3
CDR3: CASSQGGQGIAGNTIYF

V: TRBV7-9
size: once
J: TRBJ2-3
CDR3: CASRGPGLNTDTQYF

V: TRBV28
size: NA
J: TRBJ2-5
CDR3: CASSSGQLLGTQYF

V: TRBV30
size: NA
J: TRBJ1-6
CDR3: CAWTPIGVSPLHF

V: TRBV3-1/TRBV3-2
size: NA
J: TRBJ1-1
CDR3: CASSRRRETEAFF

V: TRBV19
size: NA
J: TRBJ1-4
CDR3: CASSAWTGGNEKLFF

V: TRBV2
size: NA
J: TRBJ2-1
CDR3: CASSEGDITYNEQFF

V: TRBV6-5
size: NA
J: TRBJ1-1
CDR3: CASAPHLRTEAFF

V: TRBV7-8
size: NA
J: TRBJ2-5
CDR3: CASSLGLAGARETQYF

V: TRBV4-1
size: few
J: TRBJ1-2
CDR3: CASSQDRGTGGDGYTF

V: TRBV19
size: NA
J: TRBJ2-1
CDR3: CASTGGQGYNEQFF

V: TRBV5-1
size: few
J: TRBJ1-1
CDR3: CASSPERNTEAFF

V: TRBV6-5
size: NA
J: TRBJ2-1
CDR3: CASSYVRTSGGDEQFF

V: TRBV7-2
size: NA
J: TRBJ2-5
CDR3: CASSLSGETQYF

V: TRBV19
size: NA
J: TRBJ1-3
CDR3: CASRVQGGNTIYF

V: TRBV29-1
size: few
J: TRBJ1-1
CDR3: CSVSQGEAFF

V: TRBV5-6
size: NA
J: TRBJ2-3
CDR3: CASSLTGSGGADTQYF

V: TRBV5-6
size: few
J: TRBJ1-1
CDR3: CASSHTDPGRNTEAFF

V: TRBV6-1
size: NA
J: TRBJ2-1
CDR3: CASSAQGTSGRAGYNEQFF

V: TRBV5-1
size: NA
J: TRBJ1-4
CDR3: CASSLDFQAATNEKLFF